The rows below give T cell receptor beta chains drawn from one sample of a study of CD8+ T cells in alopecia areata. Sequencing used immunoSEQ multiplex PCR; TCRdb keeps in-frame clones, though not all of them. The sample lists more than 95,000 clones, 58% occurring once. Sequenced material: CD8+ T cells sorted from blood, taken at week 4, from a patient treated with tofacitinib. Receptor source: a human donor with alopecia areata. CDR3s include the opening cysteine and the closing phenylalanine or tryptophan. D genes are given only for firm matches. The size field is filled for only some rows; it gives once, few, many or a size class.

v_gene: TRBV28
abundance: .
d_gene: .
j_gene: TRBJ2-1
CDR3nt: TGTGCCAGCAGTCCCTTTCGGAATGAGCAGTTCTTC
CDR3aa: CASSPFRNEQFF

v_gene: TRBV12-5
abundance: few
d_gene: .
j_gene: TRBJ2-7
CDR3nt: TGTGCTAGTGCCCTTGGTGTTGGCTACGAGCAGTACTTC
CDR3aa: CASALGVGYEQYF

v_gene: TRBV7-8
abundance: few
d_gene: .
j_gene: TRBJ1-2
CDR3nt: TGTGCCAGCAGCTTACAGTCGTCACCTAACTATGGCTACACCTTC
CDR3aa: CASSLQSSPNYGYTF

v_gene: TRBV30
abundance: few
d_gene: .
j_gene: TRBJ1-5
CDR3nt: TGTGCCTGGAGTGTACGGAGGGAAAATCAGCCCCAGCATTTT
CDR3aa: CAWSVRRENQPQHF

v_gene: TRBV6-4
abundance: medium-sized
d_gene: TRBD2
j_gene: TRBJ2-3
CDR3nt: TGTGCCAGCAGTGATAGTGGAGGAAGCGGGGGCACAGATACGCAGTATTTT
CDR3aa: CASSDSGGSGGTDTQYF

v_gene: TRBV7-2
abundance: few
d_gene: .
j_gene: TRBJ2-7
CDR3nt: TGTGCCAGCAGCCACTTCCTCTCCTACGAGCAGTACTTC
CDR3aa: CASSHFLSYEQYF

v_gene: TRBV29-1
abundance: .
d_gene: .
j_gene: TRBJ1-1
CDR3nt: TGCAGCGTTGAAGATCTTATAGAGGGGAGCACTGAAGCTTTCTTT
CDR3aa: CSVEDLIEGSTEAFF

v_gene: TRBV19
abundance: few
d_gene: .
j_gene: TRBJ1-1
CDR3nt: TGTGCCAGTAGTATGTGGGAGGCCACTGAAGCTTTCTTT
CDR3aa: CASSMWEATEAFF

v_gene: TRBV7-9
abundance: .
d_gene: .
j_gene: TRBJ1-4
CDR3nt: TGTGCCAGCGGACTGTTAAATCAAAAACTGTTTTTT
CDR3aa: CASGLLNQKLFF

v_gene: TRBV7-2
abundance: .
d_gene: .
j_gene: TRBJ2-5
CDR3nt: TGTGCCAGCAACCCGATGGGGAGAGCGGTGACCCAGTACTTC
CDR3aa: CASNPMGRAVTQYF

v_gene: TRBV7-3
abundance: .
d_gene: .
j_gene: TRBJ1-2
CDR3nt: TGTGCCAGCAGTCAGGGACAATCGACTGGCTACACCTTC
CDR3aa: CASSQGQSTGYTF

v_gene: TRBV30
abundance: .
d_gene: .
j_gene: TRBJ1-1
CDR3nt: TGTGCCTGGACGGCCTCGGGAACTGAAGCTTTCTTT
CDR3aa: CAWTASGTEAFF

v_gene: TRBV6-1
abundance: .
d_gene: .
j_gene: TRBJ1-2
CDR3nt: TGTGCCAGCAGCGAAGCGGAAAACTATGGCTACACCTTC
CDR3aa: CASSEAENYGYTF

v_gene: TRBV7-6
abundance: .
d_gene: .
j_gene: TRBJ1-1
CDR3nt: TGTGCCAGCAGCTTAAGTATGAACACTGAAGCTTTCTTT
CDR3aa: CASSLSMNTEAFF

v_gene: TRBV4-1
abundance: .
d_gene: .
j_gene: TRBJ2-5
CDR3nt: TGCGCCAGCAGCCAAGAAGGCTCAGGGTTCTCGGAGACCCAGTACTTC
CDR3aa: CASSQEGSGFSETQYF

v_gene: TRBV29-1
abundance: .
d_gene: TRBD2
j_gene: TRBJ2-7
CDR3nt: TGCAGCGTTGTTCTAGCGGGGGCGGCTTCCTACGAGCAGTACTTC
CDR3aa: CSVVLAGAASYEQYF

v_gene: TRBV7-2
abundance: few
d_gene: .
j_gene: TRBJ2-1
CDR3nt: TGTGCCAGCAGCTTAGTACCCGGGGACTACAATGAGCAGTTCTTC
CDR3aa: CASSLVPGDYNEQFF

v_gene: TRBV7-8
abundance: .
d_gene: .
j_gene: TRBJ2-3
CDR3nt: TGTGCCAGCAGCTTAGGGGCGGGGCGAGATACGCAGTATTTT
CDR3aa: CASSLGAGRDTQYF

v_gene: TRBV29-1
abundance: .
d_gene: .
j_gene: TRBJ2-3
CDR3nt: TGCAGCTTCTCGACTGGGTTCACAGATACGCAGTATTTT
CDR3aa: CSFSTGFTDTQYF

v_gene: TRBV10-3
abundance: .
d_gene: .
j_gene: TRBJ2-3
CDR3nt: TGTGCCATCAGCGTCCGGGAGAACACAGATACGCAGTATTTT
CDR3aa: CAISVRENTDTQYF

v_gene: TRBV29-1
abundance: .
d_gene: .
j_gene: TRBJ1-1
CDR3nt: TGCAGCGTGACGATCCGGGGGACTGAAGCTTTCTTT
CDR3aa: CSVTIRGTEAFF

v_gene: TRBV14
abundance: .
d_gene: .
j_gene: TRBJ1-2
CDR3nt: TGTGCCAGCAGCCAATTGATCGAAGAGACAGCCGAGGGCTACACCTTC
CDR3aa: CASSQLIEETAEGYTF

v_gene: TRBV29-1
abundance: few
d_gene: .
j_gene: TRBJ2-5
CDR3nt: TGCAGCGTTGAAGATCTGGTAAATTGGGGAGAGACCCAGTACTTC
CDR3aa: CSVEDLVNWGETQYF

v_gene: TRBV7-2
abundance: .
d_gene: TRBD1
j_gene: TRBJ1-6
CDR3nt: TGTGCCAGCAGCCCTCGGGACAGAGATTATAATTCACCCCTCCACTTT
CDR3aa: CASSPRDRDYNSPLHF

v_gene: TRBV5-6
abundance: .
d_gene: .
j_gene: TRBJ2-1
CDR3nt: TGTGCCAGCAGCTTGACCAGGGAGCAGTTCTTC
CDR3aa: CASSLTREQFF

v_gene: TRBV5-6
abundance: few
d_gene: .
j_gene: TRBJ2-4
CDR3nt: TGTGCCAGCAGCTTGGACAGGGTTCCCAAAAACATTCAGTACTTC
CDR3aa: CASSLDRVPKNIQYF

v_gene: TRBV7-8
abundance: .
d_gene: TRBD2
j_gene: TRBJ2-3
CDR3nt: TGTGCCAGCAGTTCCCTTAGCGGGGCGAGCACAGATACGCAGTATTTT
CDR3aa: CASSSLSGASTDTQYF

v_gene: TRBV4-1
abundance: .
d_gene: .
j_gene: TRBJ2-5
CDR3nt: TGCGCCAGCAGGGTTCATGGGGCAGGAGAGACCCAGTACTTC
CDR3aa: CASRVHGAGETQYF

v_gene: TRBV5-1
abundance: .
d_gene: .
j_gene: TRBJ1-6
CDR3nt: TGCGCCAGCAGCTTGGACCAGGGTGATTCACCCCTCCACTTT
CDR3aa: CASSLDQGDSPLHF

v_gene: TRBV27
abundance: .
d_gene: .
j_gene: TRBJ2-7
CDR3nt: TGTGCCAGCAGTTTATATCACCGGGGGCGGACATTGCAGTACTTC
CDR3aa: CASSLYHRGRTLQYF

v_gene: TRBV23-1
abundance: few
d_gene: .
j_gene: TRBJ2-5
CDR3nt: TGCGCCAGGCTGGAAGGGCGCGGTGAAGAGACCCAGTACTTC
CDR3aa: CARLEGRGEETQYF

v_gene: TRBV6-5
abundance: .
d_gene: TRBD2
j_gene: TRBJ2-5
CDR3nt: TGTGCCAGCACCTTCGCCGGGGGGACCCAAGAGACCCAGTACTTC
CDR3aa: CASTFAGGTQETQYF

v_gene: TRBV7-2
abundance: .
d_gene: TRBD2
j_gene: TRBJ2-1
CDR3nt: TGTGCCAGCAGCTTGGCTAGCGGGGGTCGAAATGAGCAGTTCTTC
CDR3aa: CASSLASGGRNEQFF

v_gene: TRBV10-3
abundance: .
d_gene: TRBD2
j_gene: TRBJ2-2
CDR3nt: TGTGCCATCTACGCGACTAGCGGGGGGAACACCGGGGAGCTGTTTTTT
CDR3aa: CAIYATSGGNTGELFF

v_gene: TRBV15
abundance: .
d_gene: .
j_gene: TRBJ2-7
CDR3nt: TGTGCCACCAGCAGGGTCCCCTGGACAGTCTCCTACGAGCAGTACTTC
CDR3aa: CATSRVPWTVSYEQYF

v_gene: TRBV6-5
abundance: .
d_gene: TRBD2
j_gene: TRBJ2-1
CDR3nt: TGTGCCAGCAGGCCTAGCGGGCCCGAGCAGTTCTTC
CDR3aa: CASRPSGPEQFF

v_gene: TRBV2
abundance: .
d_gene: TRBD1
j_gene: TRBJ2-7
CDR3nt: TGTGCCAGCAGCGAGGGACAGGGGGGAACCTACGAGCAGTACTTC
CDR3aa: CASSEGQGGTYEQYF

v_gene: TRBV30
abundance: .
d_gene: .
j_gene: TRBJ2-1
CDR3nt: TGTGCCGGGCAGGGACGGGGGTACAATGAGCAGTTCTTC
CDR3aa: CAGQGRGYNEQFF

v_gene: TRBV29-1
abundance: .
d_gene: TRBD1
j_gene: TRBJ1-5
CDR3nt: TGCAGCGTTGAAGATCGGGGCAGGGGGGAATGGACCCAGCATTTT
CDR3aa: CSVEDRGRGEWTQHF

v_gene: TRBV30
abundance: .
d_gene: .
j_gene: TRBJ1-1
CDR3nt: TGTGCCTGGAGTCGCAACACTGAAGCTTTCTTT
CDR3aa: CAWSRNTEAFF

v_gene: TRBV30
abundance: few
d_gene: TRBD1
j_gene: TRBJ1-1
CDR3nt: TGTGCCTGGAGTGTAGGCAGGGGGTTGAACACTGAAGCTTTCTTT
CDR3aa: CAWSVGRGLNTEAFF

v_gene: TRBV29-1
abundance: few
d_gene: TRBD1
j_gene: TRBJ2-5
CDR3nt: TGCAGCGCAGAGAGGGGACAGGAGGTAGAGACCCAGTACTTC
CDR3aa: CSAERGQEVETQYF

v_gene: TRBV19
abundance: .
d_gene: .
j_gene: TRBJ2-1
CDR3nt: TGTGCCAGTAGTGACGGAGTCAATGAGCAGTTCTTC
CDR3aa: CASSDGVNEQFF

v_gene: TRBV30
abundance: .
d_gene: .
j_gene: TRBJ1-6
CDR3nt: TGTGCCTGGGGGTGGGGAAATTCACCCCTCCACTTT
CDR3aa: CAWGWGNSPLHF

v_gene: TRBV15
abundance: few
d_gene: .
j_gene: TRBJ2-7
CDR3nt: TGTGCCACCAGCCCCCAAAGCGGACCCTACGAGCAGTACTTC
CDR3aa: CATSPQSGPYEQYF

v_gene: TRBV29-1
abundance: .
d_gene: .
j_gene: TRBJ1-1
CDR3nt: TGCAGCGTTGTCATCGCGGACAGCATGAACACTGAAGCTTTCTTT
CDR3aa: CSVVIADSMNTEAFF

v_gene: TRBV29-1
abundance: once
d_gene: .
j_gene: TRBJ2-3
CDR3nt: TGCAGCGTCCCGACCCTTGAGAGCACAGATACGCAGTATTTT
CDR3aa: CSVPTLESTDTQYF

v_gene: TRBV4-3
abundance: .
d_gene: TRBD1
j_gene: TRBJ1-2
CDR3nt: TGCGCCAGCAGCCAGGACAGGGTATTGGGAGGCTACACCTTC
CDR3aa: CASSQDRVLGGYTF

v_gene: TRBV30
abundance: .
d_gene: .
j_gene: TRBJ2-7
CDR3nt: TGTGCCTGGAGCCCTTTGGAGGACTCCTACGAGCAGTACTTC
CDR3aa: CAWSPLEDSYEQYF

v_gene: TRBV30
abundance: .
d_gene: .
j_gene: TRBJ1-1
CDR3nt: TGTGCCTGCTGGGCGGGTGCTGAAGCTTTCTTT
CDR3aa: CACWAGAEAFF

v_gene: TRBV11-2
abundance: .
d_gene: TRBD2
j_gene: TRBJ2-3
CDR3nt: TGTGCCAGCAGCCAAGGCGGGGGTGCTTCAGATACGCAGTATTTT
CDR3aa: CASSQGGGASDTQYF

v_gene: TRBV5-1
abundance: .
d_gene: TRBD1
j_gene: TRBJ2-7
CDR3nt: TGCGCCAGCAGCTCGGGACAGTTCTACGAGCAGTACTTC
CDR3aa: CASSSGQFYEQYF